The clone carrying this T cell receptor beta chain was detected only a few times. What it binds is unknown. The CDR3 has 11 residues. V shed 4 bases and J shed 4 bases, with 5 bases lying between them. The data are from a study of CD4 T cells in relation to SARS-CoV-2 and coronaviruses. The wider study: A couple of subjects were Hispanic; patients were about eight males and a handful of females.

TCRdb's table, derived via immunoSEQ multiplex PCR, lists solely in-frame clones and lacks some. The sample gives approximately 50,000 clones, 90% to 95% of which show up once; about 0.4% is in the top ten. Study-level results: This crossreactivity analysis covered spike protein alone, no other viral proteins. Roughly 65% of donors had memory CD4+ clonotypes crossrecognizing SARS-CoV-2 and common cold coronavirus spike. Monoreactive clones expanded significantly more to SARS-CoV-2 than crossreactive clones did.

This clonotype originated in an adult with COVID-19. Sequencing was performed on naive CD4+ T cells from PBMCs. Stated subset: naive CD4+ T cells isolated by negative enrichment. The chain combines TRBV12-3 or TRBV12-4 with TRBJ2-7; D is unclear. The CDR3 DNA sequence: TGTGCCAGCAGTTCGACGTACGAGCAGTACTTC. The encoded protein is CASSSTYEQYF.